The 4 T cell receptor beta chains below were found in one sample sequenced in a study of vaccination and CD4 T cells after COVID-19. Treatment described: roughly 10-day PBMC culture with coronavirus spike peptide pools or control peptides (ViraFEST assay). Cultured CD4+ T cells had their DNA profiled by the Oncomine TCR Beta short-read assay. TCRdb processed the PCR reads anew with MiXCR; each CDR3 protein has one entry. The sample shows 18,000 or so distinct CDR3 sequences, about 44% of them seen only once. Antigens for these TCRs are unknown. The source material was CD4+ T cells from blood, cultured in vitro, sampled before SARS-CoV-2 vaccination. These receptors were collected from a human donor who had recovered from COVID-19.

This sequence joins TRBV6-1 and TRBJ1-6; D is undetermined. V dropped 0 bases and J dropped 7 bases, with 7 bases sitting between them. Germline CDR1 and CDR2: MNHNS and SASEGT. This CDR3 is built from 14 residues. The CDR3 DNA reads as TGTGCCAGCAGTGAAGCAGGTCCAAATTCACCCCTCCACTTT. Translated, it gives CASSEAGPNSPLHF.

Only a few counts were recorded for this clonotype. Written as DNA, the CDR3 is TGCAGTGCTAGGACTAGCGGGAGGCCTAGCTCCTACGAGCAGTACTTC. Protein: CSARTSGRPSSYEQYF. The chain links TRBV20-1 to TRBJ2-7, with 13 nucleotides matching TRBD2. V lost 3 bases and J lost 0; bases outside the gene matches: 5. The CDR3 loop spans 16 amino acids. From germline, CDR1 is DFQATT and CDR2 SNEGSKA (reference sequence).

This clonotype was counted a few times. The V gene is TRBV19, the J gene TRBJ1-2, with D possibly matching TRBD1 (6 bases). This CDR3 has 15 amino acids. Germline CDR1 is LNHDA and CDR2 is SQIVND (reference sequence). The V end was cut by 6 bases, the J end by 5 bases, with 19 bases between. CDR3 sequence reads: CASRDSLRSGYGYTF. The CDR3 DNA reads as TGTGCCAGTAGGGACAGCCTCCGTTCAGGGTATGGCTACACCTTC.

The chain links TRBV24-1 to TRBJ1-1; D is possibly TRBD1 (6 bases). CDR1 KGHDR and CDR2 SFDVKD come from the germline V gene. The CDR3 sequence is 13 residues long. Trimming took 4 bases from V and 6 from J, leaving 11 bases between them. As DNA, the CDR3 is TGTGCCACCAGTGACCATAGGACAGCTGAAGCTTTCTTT. It translates to CATSDHRTAEAFF.